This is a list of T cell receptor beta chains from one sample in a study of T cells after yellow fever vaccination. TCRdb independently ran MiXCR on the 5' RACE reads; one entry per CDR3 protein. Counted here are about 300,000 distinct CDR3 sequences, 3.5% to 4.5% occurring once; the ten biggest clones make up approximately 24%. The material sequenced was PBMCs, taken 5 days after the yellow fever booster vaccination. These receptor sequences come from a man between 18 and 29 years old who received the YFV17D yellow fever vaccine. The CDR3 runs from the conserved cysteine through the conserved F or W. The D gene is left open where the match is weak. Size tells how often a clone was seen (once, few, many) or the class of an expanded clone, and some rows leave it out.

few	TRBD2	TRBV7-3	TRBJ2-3	TGTGCCAGCAGCTCCTGGACTAGCGGGGGGGAAGCTGATACGCAGTATTTT	CASSSWTSGGEADTQYF
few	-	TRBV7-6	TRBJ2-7	TGTGCCAGCAGCTTAGGGGGCTTCGACTACGAGCAGTACTTC	CASSLGGFDYEQYF
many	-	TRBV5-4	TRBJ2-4	TGTGCCAGCAGCTTGGGACAGGCGGGGGCCAAAAACATTCAGTACTTC	CASSLGQAGAKNIQYF
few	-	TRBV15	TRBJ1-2	TGTGCCACCAGCAGAGTCGGAGAGCGCAACTATGGCTACACCTTC	CATSRVGERNYGYTF
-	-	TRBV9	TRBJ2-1	TGTGCCAGCAGCGTAGGGAAAGTGCTCAATGAGCAGTTCTTC	CASSVGKVLNEQFF
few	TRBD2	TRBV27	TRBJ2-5	TGTGCCAGCAGAACCAGCGGGGGGATCCAAGAGACCCAGTACTTC	CASRTSGGIQETQYF
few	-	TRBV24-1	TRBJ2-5	TGTGCCACCAGTGATCCCGGGACTCTCCAGTACTTC	CATSDPGTLQYF
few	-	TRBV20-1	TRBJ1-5	TGCAGTGGCAGGGAAGGCAATCAGCCCCAGCATTTT	CSGREGNQPQHF
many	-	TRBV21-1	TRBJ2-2	TGTGCCAGCAGCAAAGAGTATGAGACAGCGACCACCGGGGAGCTGTTTTTT	CASSKEYETATTGELFF
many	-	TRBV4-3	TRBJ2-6	TGCGCCAGCAGCCAAGAATCAGGGACTGGGGCCAACGTCCTGACTTTC	CASSQESGTGANVLTF
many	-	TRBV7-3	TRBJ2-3	TGTGCCAGCAGCTCATCCCTGACCGGGGCAGATACGCAGTATTTT	CASSSSLTGADTQYF
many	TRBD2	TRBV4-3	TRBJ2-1	TGCGCCAGCAGCCAAGAGGCGGGGGGGGTTCGAGAGCAGTTCTTC	CASSQEAGGVREQFF
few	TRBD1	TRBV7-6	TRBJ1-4	TGTGCCAGCAGCTTAGCGGTTGGACAGGGGGATTTTAATGAAAAACTGTTTTTT	CASSLAVGQGDFNEKLFF
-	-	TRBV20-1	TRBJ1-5	TGCAGTGCTAGAGTTGGGCCAGTTGGGCCCCAGCATTTT	CSARVGPVGPQHF
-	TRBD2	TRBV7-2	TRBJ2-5	TGTGCCAGCAGCCCTGAACTAGCGGGGGGTATTCAAGAGACCCAGTACTTC	CASSPELAGGIQETQYF
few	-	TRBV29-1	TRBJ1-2	TGCAGCGTTGAATTCAGATTATATGGCTACACCTTC	CSVEFRLYGYTF
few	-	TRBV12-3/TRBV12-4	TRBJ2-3	TGTGCCAGCAGTCGGACAGAAGTCACAGATACGCAGTATTTT	CASSRTEVTDTQYF
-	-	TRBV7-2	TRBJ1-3	TGTGCCAGCAGCACCTACCGGGACGGGTCCTCTGGAAACACCATATATTTT	CASSTYRDGSSGNTIYF
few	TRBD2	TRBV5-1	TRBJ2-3	TGCGCCAGCAGACTAGCGGGGCCCACAGATACGCAGTATTTT	CASRLAGPTDTQYF
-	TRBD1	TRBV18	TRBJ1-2	TGTGCCAGCTCACCGACAGGGGACAACTATGGCTACACCTTC	CASSPTGDNYGYTF
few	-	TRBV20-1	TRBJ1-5	TGCAGTGCTAGAGATAGCAGGGGCGGCAATCAGCCCCAGCATTTT	CSARDSRGGNQPQHF
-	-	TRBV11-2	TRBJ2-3	TGTGCCAGCAGCTTCCCGTATAAAGGCACAGATACGCAGTATTTT	CASSFPYKGTDTQYF
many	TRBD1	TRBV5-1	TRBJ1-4	TGCGCCAGCAGCTGGGGGGACAGGGATAATGAAAAACTGTTTTTT	CASSWGDRDNEKLFF
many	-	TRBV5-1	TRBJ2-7	TGCGCCAGCAGCTTGACGGAGGGGGCCCCCTACGAGCAGTACTTC	CASSLTEGAPYEQYF
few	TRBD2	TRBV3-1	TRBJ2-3	TGTGCCAGCAGCCATCCGGGACTACCAGATACGCAGTATTTT	CASSHPGLPDTQYF
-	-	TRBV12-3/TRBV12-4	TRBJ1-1	TGTGCCAGCAGTTTTCGTAGTGAAGCTTTCTTT	CASSFRSEAFF
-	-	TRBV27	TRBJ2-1	TGTGCCAGCAGTTCCCGTTGGTTGGTTGAGGATGAGCAGTTCTTC	CASSSRWLVEDEQFF
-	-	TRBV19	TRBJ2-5	TGTGCCAGTAGTGTGGGCGGGGAGCCAAAAGAGACCCAGTACTTC	CASSVGGEPKETQYF
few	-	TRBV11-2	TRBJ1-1	TGTGCCAGCAGCCTGGCCCCGTTAGGGTTGGACACTGAAGCTTTCTTT	CASSLAPLGLDTEAFF
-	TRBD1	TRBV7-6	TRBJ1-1	TGTGCCAGCAGCTTAGCGAGAGGGGGCAAGACTGAAGCTTTCTTT	CASSLARGGKTEAFF